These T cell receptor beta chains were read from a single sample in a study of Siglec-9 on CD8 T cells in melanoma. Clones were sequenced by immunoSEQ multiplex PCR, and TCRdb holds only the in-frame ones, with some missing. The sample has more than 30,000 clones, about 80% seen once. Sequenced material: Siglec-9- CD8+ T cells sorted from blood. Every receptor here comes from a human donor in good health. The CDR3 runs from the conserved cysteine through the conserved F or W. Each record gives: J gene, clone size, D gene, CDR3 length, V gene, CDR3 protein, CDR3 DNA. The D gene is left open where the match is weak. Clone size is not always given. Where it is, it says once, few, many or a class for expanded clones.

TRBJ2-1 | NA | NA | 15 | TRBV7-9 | CASSLSLAHNIEQFF | TGTGCCAGCAGCTTAAGTCTAGCTCACAATATTGAGCAGTTCTTC
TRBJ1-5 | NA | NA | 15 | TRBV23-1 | CASSQNGGGNQPQHF | TGCGCCAGCAGTCAGAACGGGGGTGGCAATCAGCCCCAGCATTTT
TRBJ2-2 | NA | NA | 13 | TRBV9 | CASSDGGTGELFF | TGTGCCAGCAGTGATGGTGGGACCGGGGAGCTGTTTTTT
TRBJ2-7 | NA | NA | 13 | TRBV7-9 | CASSKGLTYEQYF | TGTGCCAGCAGCAAGGGGTTAACCTACGAGCAGTACTTC
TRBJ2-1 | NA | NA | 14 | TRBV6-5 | CASSYKVPLNEQFF | TGTGCCAGCAGTTACAAAGTACCACTCAATGAGCAGTTCTTC
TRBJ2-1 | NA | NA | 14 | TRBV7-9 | CASTQGGSYNEQFF | TGTGCCAGCACACAGGGAGGCTCCTACAATGAGCAGTTCTTC
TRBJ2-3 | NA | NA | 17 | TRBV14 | CASSLEGAGFYTDTQYF | TGTGCCAGCAGCCTAGAAGGGGCAGGCTTTTACACAGATACGCAGTATTTT
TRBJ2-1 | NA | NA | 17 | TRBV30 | CAWTIGTVSSSYNEQFF | TGTGCCTGGACAATAGGTACAGTTTCGAGCTCCTACAATGAGCAGTTCTTC
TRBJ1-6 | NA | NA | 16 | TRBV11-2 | CASSLGSSAYNSPLHF | TGTGCCAGCAGCTTAGGCAGTTCAGCCTATAATTCACCCCTCCACTTT
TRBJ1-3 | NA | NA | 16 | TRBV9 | CASSVEQGMAGNTIYF | TGTGCCAGCAGCGTAGAGCAGGGGATGGCTGGAAACACCATATATTTT
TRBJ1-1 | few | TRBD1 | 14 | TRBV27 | CASSFTGENTEAFF | TGTGCCAGCAGTTTTACAGGGGAGAATACTGAAGCTTTCTTT
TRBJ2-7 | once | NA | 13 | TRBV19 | CASTRASTYEQYF | TGTGCCAGTACACGGGCCTCGACCTACGAGCAGTACTTC
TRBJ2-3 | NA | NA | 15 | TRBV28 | CASSVLGSDTDTQYF | TGTGCCAGCAGTGTTTTGGGCTCGGACACAGATACGCAGTATTTT
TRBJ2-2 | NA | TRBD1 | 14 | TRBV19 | CASTGTGVYGELFF | TGTGCCAGTACCGGGACAGGGGTTTACGGGGAGCTGTTTTTT
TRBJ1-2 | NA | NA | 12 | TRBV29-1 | CSVRILNSGYTF | TGCAGCGTTCGAATCCTCAACTCCGGCTACACCTTC
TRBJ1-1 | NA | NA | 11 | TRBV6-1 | CASSKGRGAFF | TGTGCCAGCAGTAAAGGACGGGGGGCTTTCTTT
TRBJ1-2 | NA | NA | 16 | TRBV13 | CASTLSIFLLDYGYTF | TGTGCCAGCACCTTATCGATTTTTCTCTTGGACTATGGCTACACCTTC
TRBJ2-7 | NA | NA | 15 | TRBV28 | CASSLPDSSRYEQYF | TGTGCCAGCAGTTTACCAGACTCCTCCCGCTACGAGCAGTACTTC
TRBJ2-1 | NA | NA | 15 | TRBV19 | CASSITSPLYNEQFF | TGTGCCAGTAGTATTACTAGCCCCCTTTACAATGAGCAGTTCTTC
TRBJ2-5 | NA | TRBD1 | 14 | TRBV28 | CASSLPGGGETQYF | TGTGCCAGCAGTCTACCAGGGGGCGGGGAGACCCAGTACTTC
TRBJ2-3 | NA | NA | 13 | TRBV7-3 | CASSLGSTDTQYF | TGTGCCAGCAGCTTAGGGAGCACAGATACGCAGTATTTT
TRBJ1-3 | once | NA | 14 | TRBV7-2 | CASSFGGSGNTIYF | TGTGCCAGCAGCTTTGGAGGCTCTGGAAACACCATATATTTT
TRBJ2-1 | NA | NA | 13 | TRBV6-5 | CASSYSDDNEQFF | TGTGCCAGCAGTTACTCGGACGACAATGAGCAGTTCTTC
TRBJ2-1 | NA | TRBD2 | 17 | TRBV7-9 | CASSSQPGTTVGGEQFF | TGTGCCAGCAGCTCACAACCCGGGACTACCGTCGGGGGTGAGCAGTTCTTC
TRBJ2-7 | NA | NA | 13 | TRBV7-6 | CASIPEVRGEQYF | TGTGCCAGCATCCCGGAGGTGCGTGGAGAGCAGTACTTC
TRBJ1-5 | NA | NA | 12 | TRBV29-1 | CSVKHSNQPQHF | TGCAGCGTTAAACATAGCAATCAGCCCCAGCATTTT
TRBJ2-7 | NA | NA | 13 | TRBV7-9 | CASSFAGTYEQYF | TGTGCCAGCAGCTTCGCTGGAACCTACGAGCAGTACTTC
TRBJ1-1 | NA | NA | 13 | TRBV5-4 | CASSLLGSPEAFF | TGTGCCAGCAGCTTGCTGGGGTCTCCTGAAGCTTTCTTT
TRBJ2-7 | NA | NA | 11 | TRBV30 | CAWSGGAEQYF | TGTGCCTGGAGTGGGGGGGCCGAGCAGTACTTC
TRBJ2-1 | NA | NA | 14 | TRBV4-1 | CASSQESFYNEQFF | TGCGCCAGCAGCCAAGAAAGTTTCTACAATGAGCAGTTCTTC
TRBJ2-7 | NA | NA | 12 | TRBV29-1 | CSVETGSYEQYF | TGCAGCGTTGAAACAGGGTCCTACGAGCAGTACTTC
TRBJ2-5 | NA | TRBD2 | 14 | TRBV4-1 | CASSPLAGEKTQYF | TGCGCCAGCAGCCCTTTAGCGGGAGAAAAGACCCAGTACTTC
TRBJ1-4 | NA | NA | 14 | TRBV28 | CASRKLRYTEKLFF | TGTGCCAGCAGAAAACTGAGGTATACCGAAAAACTGTTTTTT
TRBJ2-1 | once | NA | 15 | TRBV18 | CASSASGLSYNEQFF | TGTGCCAGCTCAGCCAGCGGGCTCTCCTACAATGAGCAGTTCTTC
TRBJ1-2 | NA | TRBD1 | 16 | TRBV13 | CASSLEDWTGGNGYTF | TGTGCCAGCAGCTTAGAAGACTGGACAGGGGGTAATGGCTACACCTTC
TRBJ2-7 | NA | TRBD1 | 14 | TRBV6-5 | CASSYRDRASEQYF | TGTGCCAGCAGTTACCGGGACAGGGCGTCCGAGCAGTACTTC
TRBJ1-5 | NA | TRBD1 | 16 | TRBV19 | CASSPHPDRTNQPQHF | TGTGCCAGTAGTCCCCATCCGGACAGGACCAATCAGCCCCAGCATTTT